This T cell receptor beta chain was identified in a study of blood T cell repertoires in COVID-19. Study-wide context: The study drew acute and convalescent COVID-19 samples from the United States, Italy and Spain. From T cells, B-cell-depleted T cells, or PBMCs came the material, which was cDNA or gDNA.

Per germline, CDR1 SGHTA and CDR2 FQGNSA. With 4 bases clipped from V and 5 bases from J, the junction kept 11 bases outside the gene matches. This CDR3 contains 16 residues. The protocol was immunoSEQ multiplex PCR, while the TCRdb copy is restricted to in-frame clones and leaves out a portion. The repertoire holds roughly 99,000 clones, approximately 84% seen once, with over 4% in the top ten. The clonotype was recovered from a human donor in a cohort sampled during active COVID-19. The sequenced sample was peripheral blood. The rearrangement joins TRBV7-2 to TRBJ2-1; TRBD2 matches 7 bases. CDR3 sequence reads: CASSSYDAGAHNEQFF. The CDR3 DNA is TGTGCCAGCAGCTCATACGACGCGGGAGCTCACAATGAGCAGTTCTTC.